Shown below are 8 T cell receptor beta chains from a single sample sequenced in a study of blood T cell repertoires in COVID-19. Profiled with immunoSEQ multiplex PCR; TCRdb holds only in-frame clones, not every one. The sample lists 40,000 or so clones, approximately 80% seen once, with roughly 5% in the top ten. The sequenced material came from peripheral blood. These receptors all come from a man in his fifties with active COVID-19.

This chain joins TRBV5-1 and TRBJ1-5; the D gene is possibly TRBD1 (5 bases). Germline V CDR1 and CDR2: SGHRS, YFSETQ. Deletions cut 0 bases from V and 4 bases from J, with 11 bases between. CDR3 length: 15 amino acids. The CDR3 sequence is CASSLEQGGNQPQHF. The CDR3, as DNA: TGCGCCAGCAGCTTGGAGCAGGGAGGTAATCAGCCCCAGCATTTT.

V gene TRBV9 combines with J gene TRBJ2-3; 15 bases are shared with TRBD2. After removal of 0 bases from V and 6 bases from J, the junction contained 5 bases not matched to a gene. The germline V gene encodes CDR1 SGDLS and CDR2 YYNGEE. The CDR3 runs to 17 residues. As DNA, the CDR3 is TGTGCCAGCAGCGTAGGGACTAGCGGGAGGGCCAGGGATACGCAGTATTTT. Protein sequence: CASSVGTSGRARDTQYF.

The chain combines TRBV6-2 or TRBV6-3 with TRBJ1-3, with D unclear. Looked up from germline, CDR1 is MNHEY and CDR2 is SVGEGT. Trimming shortened V by 5 bases and J by 7 bases, and 21 bases separated the two germline ends. The CDR3 runs 16 residues. CDR3 residues: CASSTSQYLVSNTIYF. Written as DNA, the CDR3 is TGTGCCAGCAGTACATCACAGTATTTAGTTTCGAACACCATATATTTT.

V usage is TRBV28 and J usage is TRBJ1-4, with D maybe TRBD1 (5 bases). From germline, CDR1 is MDHEN and CDR2 SYDVKM. V shed 6 bases and J shed 8 bases, with 10 bases lying between them. The CDR3 is made up of 12 amino acids. CDR3: CASRGGGEKLFF. The CDR3, as DNA: TGTGCCAGCAGGGGGGGAGGAGAAAAACTGTTTTTT.

This clone was found once. This sequence joins TRBV28 and TRBJ2-5; tentatively, D is TRBD2 (5 bases). CDR1 and CDR2 (germline): MDHEN, SYDVKM. The ends were cut back, 2 bases at V and 5 bases at J, with 18 bases in the middle. The CDR3 is 16 residues long. The CDR3: CASSLGRRMVRETQYF. For the CDR3, the DNA is TGTGCCAGCAGTTTAGGCAGGAGGATGGTGAGGGAGACCCAGTACTTC.

The chain uses TRBV7-8 and TRBJ1-5; tentative D call: TRBD1 (6 bases). This CDR3 comprises 17 residues. CDR1 and CDR2 (germline): SGHVS, FQNEAQ. V was cut by 3 bases and J by 5 bases, with 20 bases left in between. The CDR3 coding sequence is TGTGCCAGCAGCTTGCCAAGGGTGGGGGCGATGGATCAGCCCCAGCATTTT. It translates to CASSLPRVGAMDQPQHF.

J is TRBJ2-3 and V is TRBV5-1; D gene unclear. This CDR3 comprises 12 residues. Trimming cost V 4 bases and J 2 bases, with 5 bases left between them. Germline V lookup: CDR1 SGHRS, CDR2 YFSETQ. The CDR3 is CASSRVTDTQYF. As DNA, the CDR3 is TGCGCCAGCAGCCGTGTCACAGATACGCAGTATTTT.

This clone came up once. The chain has TRBV11-3 and TRBJ2-1, with 7 positions matching TRBD2. The CDR3 contains 13 residues. The germline gives CDR1 SGHNT, CDR2 YENEEA. The trim removed 5 bases at V and 2 bases at J, leaving 0 bases unmatched. CDR3 region: CASSRGAYNEQFF. In nucleotides, the CDR3 is TGTGCCAGCAGCCGGGGGGCCTACAATGAGCAGTTCTTC.